This entry lists 31 T cell receptor beta chains sequenced from one sample in a study of blood T cell repertoires in COVID-19. The table came from immunoSEQ multiplex PCR; TCRdb's copy has only in-frame clones and leaves some out. The sample lists 350,000 or so clones, roughly 84% occurring once. What was sequenced was PBMCs or T cells enriched from blood (not recorded which). These receptors all stem from a woman aged 25-40 years who had recovered from COVID-19.

The chain carries TRBV14 and TRBJ1-2, with TRBD1 identical over 7 bases. V was pared by 0 bases and J by 4 bases, with 5 bases of the junction left unmatched. Germline V gene data show CDR1 as SGHDN and CDR2 as FVKESK. The CDR3 loop spans 15 amino acids. The CDR3 nucleotides read TGTGCCAGCAGCCAAGAGACAGGGCGCGCCTATGGCTACACCTTC. Its translation: CASSQETGRAYGYTF.

This clone was counted between two and nine times. The chain couples TRBV5-1 to TRBJ2-7, with 7 bases identical to TRBD1. The junction had 3 bases not matched to a gene; V was cut back by 4 bases and J by 2 bases. CDR1 is SGHRS and CDR2 is YFSETQ in the germline V gene. The CDR3 has 13 residues. CDR3 sequence: CASSTGQPYEQYF. The CDR3 DNA sequence: TGCGCCAGCAGCACGGGACAGCCCTACGAGCAGTACTTC.

The chain recombines TRBV5-4 with TRBJ1-2; 8 bases fit TRBD1. In germline, CDR1 is SGHNT, CDR2 YYREEE (reference sequence). The CDR3 length is 15 residues. V was pared by 2 bases and J by 10 bases, with 13 bases of the junction left unmatched. CDR3 residues: CASSFDRGGVGDYTF. The CDR3 DNA sequence: TGTGCCAGCAGCTTCGACAGGGGCGGGGTGGGTGACTACACCTTC.

The chain is built from TRBV6-5 and TRBJ1-5; 10 bases fit TRBD1. The J segment lost 1 base and the V segment lost 7 bases, leaving 4 bases of the junction unmatched. The CDR3 is 15 amino acids. From germline, CDR1 is MNHEY and CDR2 SVGAGI. CDR3 coding DNA: TGTGCCAGCACCGGGGACAGGGGAAGCAATCAGCCCCAGCATTTT. It yields the protein CASTGDRGSNQPQHF.

The J gene is TRBJ2-3, the V gene TRBV5-1, with 9 positions matching TRBD1. V dropped 6 bases and J dropped 7; count of bases not matched to a gene: 15. The length of the CDR3 is 16 residues. Germline loops: CDR1 SGHRS, CDR2 YFSETQ. CDR3: CASTKDPGTGLNTQYF. CDR3 DNA sequence: TGCGCCAGCACCAAGGACCCCGGGACAGGGTTAAATACGCAGTATTTT.

Remarks on this clone: At one end, the junction sequence differs from germline, possibly due to a read error. The gene calls are TRBV12-5 and TRBJ1-1; D is perhaps TRBD1 (5 bases). Germline CDR1 LGHNT, CDR2 FRNRAP. This CDR3 is 14 amino acids long. CDR3 sequence reads: CASGLAGVKTEAFF. DNA for the CDR3: TGTGCTAGTGGTTTGGCGGGGGTGAAAACTGAAGCTTTCTTT.

This clone occurred once. The chain uses TRBV7-8 and TRBJ2-3; 16 bases map to TRBD2. V lost 3 bases and J lost 6; bases outside the gene matches: 3. The CDR3 length is 16 residues. Germline V lookup: CDR1 SGHVS, CDR2 FQNEAQ. CDR3 in DNA: TGTGCCAGCAGCTTGGGACTAGCGGGGGGGCACGATACGCAGTATTTT. It yields the protein CASSLGLAGGHDTQYF. The complete variable domain, with remaining parts taken from reference TRBV7-8 and TRBJ2-3, reads GAGVSQSPRYKVAKRGQDVALRCDPISGHVSLFWYQQALGQGPEFLTYFQNEAQLDKSGLPSDRFFAERPEGSVSTLKIQRTQQEDSAVYLCASSLGLAGGHDTQYFGPGTRLTVL.

V is TRBV6-1 and J is TRBJ2-7; D gene ambiguous. From germline, CDR1 is MNHNS and CDR2 SASEGT. The V gene lost 3 bases and the J gene lost 6 bases, with 12 bases spanning the gap. This CDR3 region has 13 residues. DNA for the CDR3: TGTGCCAGCAGTGACGCGACTGGCTCCGAGCAGTACTTC. This codes for CASSDATGSEQYF.

The CDR3 coding sequence is TGTGCCAGCAGCCCCACAACAACAGGGGCCGGCGGTATCTATGAAAAACTGTTTTTT. The encoded protein is CASSPTTTGAGGIYEKLFF. The chain couples TRBV7-8 to TRBJ1-4; 7 positions match TRBD1. The CDR3 covers 19 residues. The trim removed 5 bases at V and 6 bases at J, leaving 21 bases unmatched. CDR1 and CDR2 from the germline V gene are SGHVS and FQNEAQ.

This clone was seen a handful of times. This chain joins TRBV5-4 and TRBJ1-2; D perhaps matches TRBD1 (5 bases). CDR1 and CDR2 from the germline V gene are SGHNT and YYREEE (reference sequence). The ends were cut back, 4 bases at V and 1 base at J, with 11 bases in the middle. The CDR3 is 14 residues long. CDR3 sequence reads: CASSEAGRNYGYTF. CDR3 DNA sequence: TGTGCCAGCAGCGAGGCAGGGCGTAACTATGGCTACACCTTC. Drawing the rest from reference TRBV5-4 and TRBJ1-2, the complete variable domain is ETGVTQSPTHLIKTRGQQVTLRCSSQSGHNTVSWYQQALGQGPQFIFQYYREEENGRGNFPPRFSGLQFPNYSSELNVNALELDDSALYLCASSEAGRNYGYTFGSGTRLTVV.

The V and J genes are TRBV12-3 or TRBV12-4 and TRBJ2-7, with TRBD2 matching 9 bases. V lost 7 bases, J lost 6 bases, and 7 bases stayed unmatched. The CDR3 covers 13 residues. The CDR3 bases are TGTGCCAGCAATGCGGGGGGGCCGGGCGAGCAGTACTTC. It translates to CASNAGGPGEQYF.

CDR3: CASSQPVPGTTGGELFF. The CDR3 DNA is TGTGCCAGCAGCCAGCCCGTCCCCGGGACTACGGGCGGGGAGCTGTTTTTT. The J gene is TRBJ2-2, the V gene TRBV4-2; TRBD2 matches 7 bases. The V gene's germline CDR1 is LGHNA and CDR2 YNFKEQ. V lost 3 bases, J lost 7 bases, and 14 bases stayed unmatched. The length of the CDR3 is 17 residues.

This chain links TRBV28 with TRBJ1-5; TRBD1 matches 7 bases. The V segment lost 6 bases and the J segment 6 bases; nucleotides outside the gene matches: 8. Germline assignment: CDR1 MDHEN and CDR2 SYDVKM. CDR3 length: 14 amino acids. CDR3 DNA sequence: TGTGCCAGCAGCCCTGACAGGGCGATTCAGCCCCAGCATTTT. It codes for CASSPDRAIQPQHF.

The chain has TRBV27 and TRBJ2-4; D may be TRBD1 (6 bases). CDR1 is MNHEY, CDR2 SMNVEV, per germline (reference sequence). V was trimmed by 4 bases and J by 9 bases, leaving 13 bases between them. The CDR3 extends over 13 amino acids. The CDR3 region is CASSSHRVGIQYF. The CDR3 DNA sequence: TGTGCCAGCAGTTCCCACAGGGTGGGCATTCAGTACTTC.

The chain combines TRBV11-3 with TRBJ2-5, with 15 bases that match TRBD2. V gave up 4 bases and J gave up 5 bases; unmatched junction bases: 5. CDR1 SGHNT and CDR2 YENEEA come from the germline V gene. The CDR3 length is 16 residues. The CDR3 here is CASSSGLAGGGETQYF. CDR3 bases: TGTGCCAGCAGCTCGGGACTAGCGGGGGGTGGGGAGACCCAGTACTTC.

V usage is TRBV5-4 and J usage is TRBJ2-1; 11 bases are shared with TRBD2. The CDR3 spans 16 residues. CDR1 and CDR2 from the germline V gene are SGHNT and YYREEE (reference sequence). The V segment lost 4 bases and the J segment 5 bases; nucleotides outside the gene matches: 8. CDR3 in amino acids: CASSPGTSGRNNEQFF. The CDR3 coding sequence is TGTGCCAGCAGCCCCGGGACTAGCGGACGAAACAATGAGCAGTTCTTC.

The chain combines TRBV7-2 with TRBJ1-1; TRBD1 agrees at 9 bases. Trimming took 5 bases from V and 4 from J; bases not matched to a gene: 14. CDR1 is SGHTA, CDR2 FQGNSA, per germline. There are 17 residues in the CDR3. The CDR3 DNA reads as TGTGCCAGCAGCCCTCGGGGGACAGGGAGTTGGGGCACTGAAGCTTTCTTT. It codes for CASSPRGTGSWGTEAFF.

The rearrangement links TRBV29-1 to TRBJ1-2; TRBD1 matches 7 bases. This CDR3 is 13 amino acids long. Germline V gene data show CDR1 as SQVTM and CDR2 as ANQGSEA. The V and J ends lost 7 bases and 4 bases, in that order; junction bases with no gene match: 9. CDR3 in DNA: TGCAGCGCCGGGACAGAGGGCCTCTATGGCTACACCTTC. This encodes CSAGTEGLYGYTF. Looking up the rest from reference TRBV29-1 and TRBJ1-2 gives the full variable domain: SAVISQKPSRDICQRGTSLTIQCQVDSQVTMMFWYRQQPGQSLTLIATANQGSEATYESGFVIDKFPISRPNLTFSTLTVSNMSPEDSSIYLCSAGTEGLYGYTFGSGTRLTVV.

Concerning this clone itself: The sample holds other DNA sequences that translate to the same CDR3. V and J are TRBV7-9 and TRBJ1-6, with a weak D call TRBD1 (6 bases). In germline, CDR1 is SEHNR, CDR2 FQNEAQ (reference sequence). V lost 1 base to trimming and J lost 0 bases, with 13 bases between them. The CDR3 sequence is 18 residues long. In DNA, the CDR3 is TGTGCCAGCAGCTTAGATGGGGGCTCGAGCTCCTATAATTCACCCCTCCACTTT. It yields the protein CASSLDGGSSSYNSPLHF.

V is TRBV6-5 and J is TRBJ1-1; D is unclear. The V gene lost 8 bases and the J gene lost 1 base, with 8 bases spanning the gap. Germline V gene lookup returns CDR1 MNHEY and CDR2 SVGAGI. There are 12 residues in the CDR3. For the CDR3, the DNA is TGTGCCAGCGGGCGACGGAACACTGAAGCTTTCTTT. This gives the protein CASGRRNTEAFF.

The chain recombines TRBV28 with TRBJ2-3; 9 nucleotides match TRBD2. Germline values: CDR1 MDHEN, CDR2 SYDVKM. Germline trimming cut 6 bases from V and 0 bases from J; bases unmatched to any gene: 7. The CDR3 contains 16 residues. CDR3 sequence: CASSPGLAPSTDTQYF. CDR3 bases: TGTGCCAGCAGCCCGGGACTAGCCCCTAGCACAGATACGCAGTATTTT.

As concerns this clone: Because the CDR3's place on the DNA is in doubt, the DNA is left out and the CDR3 is given as listed by TCRdb. The rearrangement joins TRBV2 to TRBJ2-2; TRBD1, the table's D call, was not compared with the DNA. Ends included, the CDR3 has 15 residues. Germline V gives CDR1 SNHLY, CDR2 FYNNEI. The CDR3 reads CASILGTGSTGELFF.

This clone turned up a few times. The rearrangement joins TRBV5-6 to TRBJ1-1; maybe TRBD1 (6 bases). CDR1 and CDR2 (germline): SGHDT, YYEEEE. The CDR3 is 16 amino acids. V lost 1 base and J lost 1, with 14 bases in between. The CDR3 here is CASSLRGQKENTEAFF. The CDR3, as DNA: TGTGCCAGCAGCTTGCGAGGACAGAAAGAGAACACTGAAGCTTTCTTT.

J is TRBJ1-5 and V is TRBV15; D gene uncertain. Trimming took off 0 bases at V and 6 bases at J, with 6 bases between the two ends. The germline V gene has CDR1 LNHNV and CDR2 YYDKDF (reference sequence). This CDR3 is 13 amino acids long. CDR3 residues: CATSRESSQPQHF. As DNA, the CDR3 is TGTGCCACCAGCAGAGAGTCGAGTCAGCCCCAGCATTTT.

The chain joins TRBV4-3 to TRBJ1-4; TRBD1 matches 7 bases. Germline lookup yields CDR1 LGHNA and CDR2 YSLEER. The length of the CDR3 is 16 residues. The V and J ends lost 1 base and 7 bases, in that order; junction bases with no gene match: 9. The CDR3 protein is CASSQGSLTGVEKLFF. The CDR3 nucleotides read TGCGCCAGCAGCCAAGGATCACTTACAGGGGTTGAAAAACTGTTTTTT.

Regarding this clone: This sample also contains other DNA sequences that code for the same CDR3. This CDR3 is CASSLAGGTYEQYF. The CDR3 DNA is TGTGCCAGCAGTCTAGCGGGGGGAACCTACGAGCAGTACTTC. V is TRBV6-5 and J is TRBJ2-7, with 11 nucleotides matching TRBD2. Germline trimming cut 5 bases from V and 2 bases from J; bases unmatched to any gene: 2. The CDR3 spans 14 residues. Per the germline V gene, CDR1 is MNHEY and CDR2 is SVGAGI.

This clone was counted only a few times. Other DNA sequences in the same sample also yield this CDR3. The chain employs TRBV19 and TRBJ1-5; 9 bases line up with TRBD1. With V trimmed by 9 bases and J by 0 bases, 6 bases remained unmatched. Germline V gene data show CDR1 as LNHDA and CDR2 as SQIVND (reference sequence). The CDR3 sequence is 15 residues long. CDR3 bases: TGTGCCAGCCGGGACAGGGAAAATAGCAATCAGCCCCAGCATTTT. Amino acids: CASRDRENSNQPQHF.

This sequence joins TRBV10-3 and TRBJ2-2, with 10 bases aligning to TRBD1. Germline V CDR1 and CDR2: ENHRY, SYGVKD. The CDR3 has 17 residues. V lost 6 bases and J lost 6; bases outside the gene matches: 13. The CDR3 region is CAIRGQGPTDVAGELFF. The CDR3 nucleotides are TGTGCCATCAGGGGACAGGGGCCAACTGACGTCGCCGGGGAGCTGTTTTTT.

The chain joins TRBV27 to TRBJ2-3, with D unclear. Germline V CDR1 and CDR2: MNHEY, SMNVEV (reference sequence). V was trimmed by 5 bases and J by 6 bases, leaving 15 bases between them. The CDR3 loop spans 14 amino acids. The CDR3, as DNA: TGTGCCAGCAGTCTTTTGTCTCAGTTGGATACGCAGTATTTT. It specifies CASSLLSQLDTQYF.

The rearrangement uses TRBV28 and TRBJ1-2; D not certain. Germline V gives CDR1 MDHEN, CDR2 SYDVKM. Trimming took off 11 bases at V and 5 bases at J, with 15 bases between the two ends. The CDR3 covers 12 residues. The CDR3 DNA follows: TGTGCCGCCTACTCCCAGGTTTATGGCTACACCTTC. Its translation is CAAYSQVYGYTF.

The chain carries TRBV28 and TRBJ1-2, with 8 bases aligning to TRBD1. The length of the CDR3 is 16 residues. Germline assignment: CDR1 MDHEN and CDR2 SYDVKM. The V gene end was trimmed by 4 bases and the J gene end by 4 bases; junction bases not matched to a gene: 11. CDR3 in DNA: TGTGCCAGCAGTTCCGGACAGGGTACGAACCTCTATGGCTACACCTTC. Its translation: CASSSGQGTNLYGYTF.